Following are 17 T cell receptor beta chains from one sample sequenced in a study of early T cells in non-severe SARS-CoV-2 infection (dated by TCRdb to 2020 to 2023). The receptor library was made with 5' RACE. Sequencer: NextSeq 500. TCRdb reprocessed the public reads (quality trimming at Q25 with fastp, clone calling with MiXCR) and kept in-frame beta chains. For every CDR3 protein sequence, its rows merge into one entry that carries the most common genes and DNA. In all, the sample holds tens of thousands of distinct CDR3 sequences, and 10% to 15% of those were seen once. The leading ten clones occupy around 4.7% of the sample. Input material: whole blood. These TCRs come from an adult who was a healthcare worker with PCR-confirmed SARS-CoV-2 infection or an uninfected control (not recorded which).

A few counts support this clonotype. The chain is built from TRBV20-1 and TRBJ1-2, with 10 bases aligning to TRBD1. Germline values: CDR1 DFQATT, CDR2 SNEGSKA (reference sequence). The CDR3 is 12 amino acids. The J segment lost 7 bases and the V segment lost 5 bases, leaving 4 bases of the junction unmatched. The DNA for the CDR3 is TGCAGTGCTGTGGGACAGGGGTTTGGCTACACCTTC. Its protein product is CSAVGQGFGYTF.

This clonotype has just a few counts. CDR3 residues: CSVLGQDNQPQHF. As DNA, the CDR3 is TGCAGCGTGCTGGGACAGGATAATCAGCCCCAGCATTTT. The V gene is TRBV29-1, the J gene TRBJ1-5; 8 nucleotides agree with TRBD1. Germline V lookup: CDR1 SQVTM, CDR2 ANQGSEA. CDR3 length equals 13 residues. J lost 4 bases, V lost 6 bases, and 5 bases had no gene match.

This clonotype appeared many times. The CDR3 protein is CASSEGEVLVTEAFF. CDR3 in DNA: TGTGCCAGCTCCGAGGGGGAAGTTTTAGTCACTGAAGCTTTCTTT. The chain uses TRBV18 and TRBJ1-1; the D gene is possibly TRBD1 (6 bases). The germline V and J ends were trimmed by 6 bases and 4 bases, with 18 bases remaining between them. Germline V gene data show CDR1 as KGHSH and CDR2 as LQKENI. CDR3 length: 15 amino acids. The whole variable domain, remainder taken from reference TRBV18 and TRBJ1-1, is NAGVMQNPRHLVRRRGQEARLRCSPMKGHSHVYWYRQLPEEGLKFMVYLQKENIIDESGMPKERFSAEFPKEGPSILRIQQVVRGDSAAYFCASSEGEVLVTEAFFGQGTRLTVV.

This clonotype has only a few counts. This rearrangement joins TRBV28 to TRBJ1-5; a possible D gene is TRBD1 (5 bases). This CDR3 spans 14 amino acids. The V gene lost 8 bases and the J gene lost 7 bases, with 18 bases spanning the gap. Germline loops: CDR1 MDHEN, CDR2 SYDVKM. The CDR3 is CASLGGDIRQPQHF. The CDR3 region has the DNA TGTGCCAGCCTGGGGGGTGACATCAGGCAGCCCCAGCATTTT.

Worth noting for this clonotype: A read error may be the cause here, since a much bigger clone is one base away. V usage is TRBV5-4 and J usage is TRBJ2-2, with unresolved D. V was shortened by 3 bases and J by 0 bases, with 3 bases between the two germline ends. The germline V gene has CDR1 SGHNT and CDR2 YYREEE (reference sequence). The CDR3 covers 13 residues. CDR3 in amino acids: CASSSTNTGELFF. As DNA, the CDR3 is TGTGCCAGCAGCTCTACGAACACCGGGGAGCTGTTTTTT.

This clonotype was detected a few times. The chain is built from TRBV4-3 and TRBJ2-5; D gene unclear. Trimming stripped 2 bases from V and 0 bases from J, with 7 bases between. From germline, CDR1 is LGHNA and CDR2 YSLEER. The CDR3 is 14 residues long. In DNA form, the CDR3 reads TGCGCCAGCAGCCAAATGGTGTACCAAGAGACCCAGTACTTC. Translating it yields CASSQMVYQETQYF.

In this sample, this clonotype turned up many times. V gene TRBV5-4 combines with J gene TRBJ2-5, with TRBD1 matching 9 bases. Germline CDR1 and CDR2: SGHNT and YYREEE (reference sequence). There are 17 residues in the CDR3. V lost 1 base to trimming and J lost 4 bases; unmatched junction nucleotides: 11. CDR3 nucleotide sequence: TGTGCCAGCAGCTTGAGGGGAACAGGGGGCTGGACAGAGACCCAGTACTTC. Protein sequence: CASSLRGTGGWTETQYF.

Only a few counts were recorded for this clonotype. The genes are TRBV3-1 and TRBJ1-2; no clear D gene. CDR3 size: 12 residues. Germline CDR1 and CDR2: LGHDT and YNNKEL (reference sequence). Trimming took off 0 bases at V and 4 bases at J, with 3 bases between the two ends. The CDR3 region is CASSQDAYGYTF. The DNA for the CDR3 is TGTGCCAGCAGCCAAGACGCCTATGGCTACACCTTC. Complete variable domain (other parts from reference TRBV3-1 and TRBJ1-2): DTAVSQTPKYLVTQMGNDKSIKCEQNLGHDTMYWYKQDSKKFLKIMFSYNNKELIINETVPNRFSPKSPDKAHLNLHINSLELGDSAVYFCASSQDAYGYTFGSGTRLTVV.

This clonotype came up many times. V gene TRBV7-6 combines with J gene TRBJ2-2, with D uncertain. This CDR3 region has 14 residues. Germline V lookup: CDR1 SGHVS, CDR2 FNYEAQ. V was trimmed by 2 bases and J by 2 bases, leaving 6 bases between them. CDR3 in DNA: TGTGCCAGCAGCTTACGCCTTAACACCGGGGAGCTGTTTTTT. Translated: CASSLRLNTGELFF.

The genes are TRBV7-2 and TRBJ2-3; D might be TRBD1 or TRBD2, each matching 6 bases. The V gene's germline CDR1 is SGHTA and CDR2 FQGNSA. V was cut by 2 bases and J by 9 bases, with 21 bases left in between. This CDR3 is built from 16 residues. CDR3: CASSLQWSGASGTQYF. CDR3 DNA: TGTGCCAGCAGCTTACAGTGGTCGGGGGCCTCCGGCACGCAGTATTTT.

This clonotype was counted a few times. J is TRBJ2-2 and V is TRBV4-1, with a weak D call TRBD2 (6 bases). The CDR3 contains 16 residues. The germline V gene has CDR1 MGHRA and CDR2 YSYEKL. The V end lost 0 bases, the J end lost 5 bases, and 13 bases lay between the germline ends. CDR3 amino acids: CASSQEVGTATGELFF. CDR3 in DNA: TGCGCCAGCAGCCAAGAAGTCGGGACTGCTACCGGGGAGCTGTTTTTT.

There are a few counts of this clonotype. The chain combines TRBV7-8 with TRBJ2-7; 7 nucleotides line up with TRBD1. CDR3 length: 12 residues. Trimming removed 5 bases from V and 5 bases from J; junction bases left unmatched: 3. The V gene's germline CDR1 is SGHVS and CDR2 FQNEAQ. The CDR3 coding sequence is TGTGCCAGCAGCCTGGACAGGCACGAGCAGTACTTC. Protein product: CASSLDRHEQYF.

V usage is TRBV2 and J usage is TRBJ1-1, with 8 bases fitting TRBD1. The V gene end was trimmed by 1 base and the J gene end by 7 bases; junction bases not matched to a gene: 2. The CDR3 runs to 13 residues. The germline V gene encodes CDR1 SNHLY and CDR2 FYNNEI. CDR3 bases: TGTGCCAGCAGTGAAGTCACAGGGGGTGAAGCTTTCTTT. Residues: CASSEVTGGEAFF.

This clonotype came up many times. One end of the junction varies from germline; a read error may be responsible. The chain has TRBV2 and TRBJ2-1, with 10 positions matching TRBD2. This CDR3 comprises 11 residues. Germline V gene lookup returns CDR1 SNHLY and CDR2 FYNNEI. The CDR3 DNA is TGTGCCAGCAGTGATTCTAGCGGGAGTGTCTTC. It codes for CASSDSSGSVF.

This clonotype was detected ten times or more. The gene calls are TRBV18 and TRBJ2-1; D is unresolved. Germline V gene sequence: CDR1 KGHSH, CDR2 LQKENI. The V end was cut by 5 bases, the J end by 6 bases, with 5 bases between. The CDR3 runs to 11 residues. CDR3 sequence: CASSVGNEQFF. DNA of the CDR3: TGTGCCAGCTCAGTCGGCAATGAGCAGTTCTTC.

This clonotype was recorded many times. This chain links TRBV2 with TRBJ2-2; unclear D gene. Per germline, CDR1 SNHLY and CDR2 FYNNEI. Between the trimmed V and J ends, which lost 6 bases and 0 bases, there was a span of 8 bases. This CDR3 contains 14 residues. The CDR3 spells CASRRLANTGELFF. DNA for the CDR3: TGTGCCAGCAGGAGACTGGCGAACACCGGGGAGCTGTTTTTT.

This chain links TRBV28 with TRBJ1-5, with D perhaps matching TRBD1 (5 bases). Looked up from germline, CDR1 is MDHEN and CDR2 is SYDVKM. The CDR3 is 12 residues long. The V and J ends lost 10 bases and 6 bases respectively, with 13 bases between them. The CDR3 region is CAINGQGQPQHF. CDR3 sequence (DNA): TGTGCCATCAACGGTCAGGGTCAGCCCCAGCATTTT.